Included here is one T cell receptor beta chain sequence, with context. These data belong to a study of blood T cell repertoires in COVID-19. Across the study: COVID-19 samples, acute and convalescent, were from the United States, Italy and Spain.

The CDR3 loop spans 13 amino acids. The junction had 5 bases not matched to a gene; V was cut back by 4 bases and J by 5 bases. CDR1 and CDR2 from the germline V gene are SGHDT and YYEEEE. Some clones are missing from TCRdb's copy, which holds only in-frame ones; the method was immunoSEQ multiplex PCR. The table has 110,000 or so clones, around 76% seen once. This TCR was recovered from a woman between 70 and 85 years old with acute or convalescent COVID-19. The sequenced sample was peripheral blood. The rearrangement joins TRBV5-6 to TRBJ1-2; 7 bases fit TRBD1. The DNA of the CDR3 is TGTGCCAGCAGCGCGGGACAGAAGTATGGCTACACCTTC. Encoded protein: CASSAGQKYGYTF.